The clone carrying this T cell receptor (beta chain) is medium-sized in the sample. The antigen is not known. This sample is part of a study of early T cells in non-severe SARS-CoV-2 infection. Study at large: The authors sequenced bulk RNA from unsorted whole blood, leaving chains unpaired.

Germline CDR1 reads LNHNV; CDR2 reads YYDKDF (reference sequence). This CDR3 is 16 amino acids long. Trimming shortened V by 3 bases and J by 9 bases, and 21 bases separated the two germline ends. Findings of the study overall: VDJdb-based annotation leaned toward anti-spike CD8 responses and missed private and CD4 specificities.

Individual cDNA molecules were tagged with unique molecular identifiers. TCRdb redid the calling of the 5' RACE reads with MiXCR, one entry per CDR3 protein. This table has some 64,000 distinct CDR3 sequences, 10% appearing once. This sequence joins TRBV15 and TRBJ2-1; D is uncertain. The clonotype originates from an adult who was a healthcare worker with PCR-confirmed SARS-CoV-2 infection or an uninfected control (not recorded which). Sequencing used whole blood, obtained at baseline. The CDR3 loop is CATSSPSSSGPSEQFF. In nucleotides, the CDR3 is TGTGCCACCAGCAGCCCAAGTTCAAGTGGGCCCAGTGAGCAGTTCTTC.